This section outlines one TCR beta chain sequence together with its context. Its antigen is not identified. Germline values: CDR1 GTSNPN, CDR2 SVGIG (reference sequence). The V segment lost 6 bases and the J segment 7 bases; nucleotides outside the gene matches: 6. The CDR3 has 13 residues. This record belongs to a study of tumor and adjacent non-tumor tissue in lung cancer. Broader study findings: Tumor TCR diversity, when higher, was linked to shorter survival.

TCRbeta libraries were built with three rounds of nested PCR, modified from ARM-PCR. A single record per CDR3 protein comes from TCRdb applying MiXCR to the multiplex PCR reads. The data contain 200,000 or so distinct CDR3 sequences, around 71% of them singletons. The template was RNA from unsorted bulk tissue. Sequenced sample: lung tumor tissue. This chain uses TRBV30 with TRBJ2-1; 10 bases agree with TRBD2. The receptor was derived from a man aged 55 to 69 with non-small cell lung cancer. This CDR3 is CACLSGGLNEQFF. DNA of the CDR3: TGTGCCTGTCTTAGCGGGGGGCTAAATGAGCAGTTCTTC.